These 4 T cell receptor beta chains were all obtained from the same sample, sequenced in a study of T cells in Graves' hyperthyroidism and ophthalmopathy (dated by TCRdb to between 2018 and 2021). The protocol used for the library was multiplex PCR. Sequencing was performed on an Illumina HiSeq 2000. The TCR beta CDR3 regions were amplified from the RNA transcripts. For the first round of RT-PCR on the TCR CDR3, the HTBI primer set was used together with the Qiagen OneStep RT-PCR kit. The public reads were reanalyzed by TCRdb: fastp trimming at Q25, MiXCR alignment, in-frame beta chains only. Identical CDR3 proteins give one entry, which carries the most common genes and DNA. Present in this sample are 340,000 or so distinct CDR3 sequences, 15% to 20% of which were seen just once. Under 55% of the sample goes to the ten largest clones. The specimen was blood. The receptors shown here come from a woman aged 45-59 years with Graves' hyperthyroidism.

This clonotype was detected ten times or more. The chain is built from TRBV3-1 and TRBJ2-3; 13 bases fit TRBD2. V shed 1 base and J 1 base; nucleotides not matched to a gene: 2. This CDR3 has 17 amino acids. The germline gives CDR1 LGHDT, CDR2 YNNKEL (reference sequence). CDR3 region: CASSQGGLAGGTDTQYF. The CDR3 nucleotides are TGTGCCAGCAGCCAAGGCGGACTAGCGGGGGGCACAGATACGCAGTATTTT.

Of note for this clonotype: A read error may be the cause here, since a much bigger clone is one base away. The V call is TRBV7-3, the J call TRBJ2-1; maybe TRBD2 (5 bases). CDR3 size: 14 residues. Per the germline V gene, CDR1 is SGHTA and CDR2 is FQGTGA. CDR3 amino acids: CASSLKGLGSEQLF. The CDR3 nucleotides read TGTGCCAGCAGCTTAAAAGGACTGGGAAGTGAGCAGTTATTC. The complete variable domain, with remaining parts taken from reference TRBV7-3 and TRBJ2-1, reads GAGVSQTPSNKVTEKGKYVELRCDPISGHTALYWYRQSLGQGPEFLIYFQGTGAADDSGLPNDRFFAVRPEGSVSTLKIQRTERGDSAVYLCASSLKGLGSEQLFGPGTRLTVL.

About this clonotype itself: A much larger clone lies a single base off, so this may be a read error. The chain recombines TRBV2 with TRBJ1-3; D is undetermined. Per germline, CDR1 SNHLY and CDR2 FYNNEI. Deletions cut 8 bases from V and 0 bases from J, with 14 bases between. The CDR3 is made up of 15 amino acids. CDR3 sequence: CASGLGRLSGNTIYF. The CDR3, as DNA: TGTGCCAGCGGCTTGGGCAGGCTCTCTGGAAACACCATATATTTT.

The DNA for the CDR3 is TGCAGCGTTGAACTGGGGGACAGGCAGTTCTTC. As protein: CSVELGDRQFF. The rearrangement joins TRBV29-1 to TRBJ2-1; 7 nucleotides match TRBD1. This CDR3 has 11 amino acids. With V trimmed by 2 bases and J by 12 bases, 4 bases remained unmatched. Germline V CDR1 and CDR2: SQVTM, ANQGSEA.